Given below is one T cell receptor beta chain in context. Its antigen is unknown. This entry is derived from a study of cytomegalovirus exposure and HLA in healthy donors. Study details: It was reported in a later analysis that the roughly 120 validation repertoires used the same platform as the approximately 670 first-cohort repertoires.

TCRdb keeps only in-frame clones here, not all; method: immunoSEQ multiplex PCR. The sample yields 120,000 to 150,000 clones, 88% seen once. Study-level results: In vitro experiments confirmed that a few CMV-associated chains were specific for CMV antigens. The listing of 150 to 200 TCR beta chains classed them as cytomegalovirus-associated. Some public TCRs appeared in many individuals, while most sequences were rare.

The clonotype was recovered from a woman between 18 and 30 years old in good health and CMV-seropositive. Sequencing was carried out using PBMCs.

CDR3 residues: CASSLSSVQETQYF. CDR3 nucleotide sequence: TGCGCCAGCAGCTTGTCGTCGGTTCAAGAGACCCAGTACTTC. This chain links TRBV5-1 with TRBJ2-5; D unresolved. Deletions cut 1 base from V and 2 bases from J, with 9 bases between. The CDR3 has 14 residues. Germline V lookup: CDR1 SGHRS, CDR2 YFSETQ. Combining the CDR3 with reference TRBV5-1 and TRBJ2-5 gives the whole variable domain KAGVTQTPRYLIKTRGQQVTLSCSPISGHRSVSWYQQTPGQGLQFLFEYFSETQRNKGNFPGRFSGRQFSNSRSEMNVSTLELGDSALYLCASSLSSVQETQYFGPGTRLLVL.